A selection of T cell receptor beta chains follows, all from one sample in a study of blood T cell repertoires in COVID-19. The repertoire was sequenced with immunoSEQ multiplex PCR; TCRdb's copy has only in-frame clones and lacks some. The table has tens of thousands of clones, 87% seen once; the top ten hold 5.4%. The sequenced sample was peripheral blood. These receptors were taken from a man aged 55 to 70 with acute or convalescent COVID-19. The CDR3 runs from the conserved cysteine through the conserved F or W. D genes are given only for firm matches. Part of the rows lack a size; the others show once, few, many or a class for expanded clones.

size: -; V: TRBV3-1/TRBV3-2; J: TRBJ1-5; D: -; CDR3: CASSPAPQMPQHF; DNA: TGTGCCAGCAGCCCAGCGCCGCAGATGCCCCAGCATTTT
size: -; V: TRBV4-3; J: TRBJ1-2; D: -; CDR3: CASSLEPGGLGYGYTF; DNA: TGCGCCAGCAGCCTGGAGCCCGGGGGGCTCGGCTATGGCTACACCTTC
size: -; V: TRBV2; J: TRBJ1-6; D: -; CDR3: CASGRGYNSPLHF; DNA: TGTGCCAGCGGCCGTGGCTATAATTCACCCCTCCACTTT
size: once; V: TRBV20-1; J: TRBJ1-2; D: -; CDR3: CSARIPVGYTF; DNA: TGCAGTGCTAGAATTCCAGTTGGCTACACCTTC
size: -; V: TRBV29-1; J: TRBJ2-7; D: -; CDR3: CSVEDRVTYEQYF; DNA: TGCAGCGTTGAAGACAGGGTCACCTACGAGCAGTACTTC
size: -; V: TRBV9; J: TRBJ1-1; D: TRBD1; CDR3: CASSASGQINTEAFF; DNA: TGTGCCAGCAGCGCTTCGGGACAGATAAACACTGAAGCTTTCTTT
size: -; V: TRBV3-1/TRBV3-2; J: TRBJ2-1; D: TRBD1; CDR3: CASSQRADRVSEQFF; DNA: TGTGCCAGCAGCCAAAGAGCTGACAGGGTAAGTGAGCAGTTCTTC
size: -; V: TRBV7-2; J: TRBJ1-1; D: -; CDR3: CASSLLGGGNTEAFF; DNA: TGTGCCAGCAGCCTACTTGGGGGGGGAAACACTGAAGCTTTCTTT
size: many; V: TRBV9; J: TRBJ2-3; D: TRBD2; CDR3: CASSVASGGTDTQYF; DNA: TGTGCCAGCAGCGTAGCTAGCGGGGGGACAGATACGCAGTATTTT
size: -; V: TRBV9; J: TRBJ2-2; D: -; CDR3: CASSVGQDVPGELFF; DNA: TGTGCCAGCAGCGTAGGGCAGGATGTACCCGGGGAGCTGTTTTTT
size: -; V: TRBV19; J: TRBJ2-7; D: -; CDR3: CASSIQLAYEQYF; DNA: TGTGCCAGTAGTATCCAACTAGCCTACGAGCAGTACTTC